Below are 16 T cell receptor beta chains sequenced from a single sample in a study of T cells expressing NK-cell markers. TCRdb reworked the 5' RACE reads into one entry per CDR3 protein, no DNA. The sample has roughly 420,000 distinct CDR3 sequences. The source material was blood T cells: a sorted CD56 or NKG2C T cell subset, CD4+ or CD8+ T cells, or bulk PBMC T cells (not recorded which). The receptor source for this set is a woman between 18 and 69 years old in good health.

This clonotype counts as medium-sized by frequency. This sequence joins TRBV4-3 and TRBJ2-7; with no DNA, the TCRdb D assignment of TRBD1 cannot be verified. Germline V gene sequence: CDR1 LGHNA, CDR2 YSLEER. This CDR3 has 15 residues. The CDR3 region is CASSYLRTGVYEQYF.

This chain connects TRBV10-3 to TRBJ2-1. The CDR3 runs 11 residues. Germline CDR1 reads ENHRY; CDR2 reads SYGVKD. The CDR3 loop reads CAISERAEQFF.

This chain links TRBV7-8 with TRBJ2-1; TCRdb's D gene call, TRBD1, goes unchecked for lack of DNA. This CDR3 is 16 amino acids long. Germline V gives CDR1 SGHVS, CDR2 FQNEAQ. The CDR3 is CASTLAGGGSYNEQFF.

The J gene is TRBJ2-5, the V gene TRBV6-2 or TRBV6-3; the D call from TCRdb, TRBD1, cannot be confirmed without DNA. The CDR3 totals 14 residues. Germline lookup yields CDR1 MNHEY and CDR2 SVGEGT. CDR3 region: CASTTWAGQETQYF.

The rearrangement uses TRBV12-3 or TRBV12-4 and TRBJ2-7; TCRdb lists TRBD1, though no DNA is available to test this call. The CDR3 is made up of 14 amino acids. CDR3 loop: CASSPGQTSYEQYF.

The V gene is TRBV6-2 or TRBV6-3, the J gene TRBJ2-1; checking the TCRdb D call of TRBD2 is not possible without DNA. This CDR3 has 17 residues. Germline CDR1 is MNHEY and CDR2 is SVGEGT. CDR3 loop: CASSDPISGRSYNEQFF.

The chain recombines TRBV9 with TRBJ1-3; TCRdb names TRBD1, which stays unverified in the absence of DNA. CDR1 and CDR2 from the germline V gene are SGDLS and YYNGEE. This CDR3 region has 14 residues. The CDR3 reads CASSVETARGTIYF.

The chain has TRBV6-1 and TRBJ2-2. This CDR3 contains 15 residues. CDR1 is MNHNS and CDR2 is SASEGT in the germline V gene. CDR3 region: CASSQTPSNTGELFF.

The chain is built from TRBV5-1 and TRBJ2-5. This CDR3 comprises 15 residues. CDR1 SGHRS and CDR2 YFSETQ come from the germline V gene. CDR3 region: CASSFAQPNEETQYF.

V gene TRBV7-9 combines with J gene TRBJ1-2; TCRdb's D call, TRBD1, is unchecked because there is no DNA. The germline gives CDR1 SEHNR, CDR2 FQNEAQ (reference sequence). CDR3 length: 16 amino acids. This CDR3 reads CASSSGPPYPNYGYTF.

The CDR3 loop is CASSEYRLGLAKNAGELFF. The J gene is TRBJ2-2, the V gene TRBV25-1; TCRdb designates TRBD2, a call that cannot be tested without DNA. The germline V gene encodes CDR1 MGHDK and CDR2 SYGVNS. CDR3 length: 19 residues. The full variable domain, its missing parts supplied by reference TRBV25-1 and TRBJ2-2, is EADIYQTPRYLVIGTGKKITLECSQTMGHDKMYWYQQDPGMELHLIHYSYGVNSTEKGDLSSESTVSRIRTEHFPLTLESARPSHTSQYLCASSEYRLGLAKNAGELFFGEGSRLTVL.

CDR3 loop: CASSQGDISGGYTF. V gene TRBV4-3 combines with J gene TRBJ1-2. The length of the CDR3 is 14 residues. Germline V gives CDR1 LGHNA, CDR2 YSLEER.

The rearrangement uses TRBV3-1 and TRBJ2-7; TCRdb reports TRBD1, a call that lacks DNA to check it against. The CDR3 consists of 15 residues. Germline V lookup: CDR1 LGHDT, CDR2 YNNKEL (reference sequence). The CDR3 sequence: CASSPWTGYSYEQYF.

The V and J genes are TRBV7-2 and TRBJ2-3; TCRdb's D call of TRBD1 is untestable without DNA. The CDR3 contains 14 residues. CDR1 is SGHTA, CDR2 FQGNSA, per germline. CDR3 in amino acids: CASSTSPGPDTQYF.

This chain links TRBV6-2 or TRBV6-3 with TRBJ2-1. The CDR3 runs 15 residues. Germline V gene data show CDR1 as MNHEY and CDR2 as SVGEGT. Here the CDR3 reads CASSYFPSSYNEQFF.

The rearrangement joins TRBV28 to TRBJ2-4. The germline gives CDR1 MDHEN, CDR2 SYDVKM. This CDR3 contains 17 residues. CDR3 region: CASSSSISLLAKNIQYF.